This T cell receptor (beta chain) was recorded in a study of T cell repertoires in cytomegalovirus infection. Across the whole study: Recently described HLA-C-restricted plus well-studied HLA-B-restricted CMV epitopes were used. Matching HLA type and CMV infection were both indicated by public TCR beta signatures.

This clonotype was recorded a few times. Its matching antigen is unknown. TCRdb reprocessed the reads via MiXCR and lists one record per CDR3 protein. Of about 830,000 distinct CDR3 sequences listed, around a third are singletons. Study-level findings and limits: Totalled public TCR beta family frequency picked out people who carried CMV plus the relevant HLA. Within the response measured ex vivo, HLA-C-restricted CMV-specific TCR beta clonotypes were dominant.

The sequencing here drew on cultured CD8+ T cells from PBMCs, taken from culture after CMV antigen stimulation. The receptor comes from a human donor in good health (CMV status not recorded). Some clones in this sample may be carry-over from other donors' samples.

The CDR3 loop reads CASSLAERYNEQFF. The CDR3 DNA sequence: TGTGCCAGCAGCTTAGCGGAAAGATACAATGAGCAGTTCTTC. The rearrangement links TRBV13 to TRBJ2-1, with D unresolved. The CDR3 loop spans 14 amino acids. With 1 base removed from V and 4 bases from J, the gap between germline ends came to 8 bases. Germline assignment: CDR1 PRHDT and CDR2 FYEKMQ (reference sequence).